By frequency in the sample, the clone carrying this TCR beta chain is medium-sized (0.01 to 0.1%). Antigen unknown. The data are from a study of spatial heterogeneity in lung cancer. At the level of the study: Across the raw uncorrected reads, a unique TCR and UMI combination was observed, on average, more than ten times. Points from the study as a whole: Relative to follow-up, resection was when ubiquitous expanded tumor TCRs appeared more in blood.

Indicated time point: sample taken at primary tumor resection. The authors sequenced whole RNA from tumor, nontumor lung or frozen PBMC without sorting. TCRdb reprocessed the 5' RACE reads via MiXCR and lists one record per CDR3 protein. The sample consists of thousands of distinct CDR3 sequences, roughly 24% of them appearing once. This TCR was sampled from a male donor with early-stage non-small cell lung cancer. Sample: PBMCs, taken at surgery.

CDR3: CASSLAPTGHEQYF. In nucleotides, the CDR3 is TGCGCCAGCAGCTTGGCCCCGACAGGGCACGAGCAGTACTTC. The rearrangement links TRBV5-1 to TRBJ2-7; TRBD1 aligns across 7 bases. J was trimmed by 5 bases and V by 0 bases; bases with no gene match: 5. The CDR3 length is 14 residues. Germline V gene data show CDR1 as SGHRS and CDR2 as YFSETQ.